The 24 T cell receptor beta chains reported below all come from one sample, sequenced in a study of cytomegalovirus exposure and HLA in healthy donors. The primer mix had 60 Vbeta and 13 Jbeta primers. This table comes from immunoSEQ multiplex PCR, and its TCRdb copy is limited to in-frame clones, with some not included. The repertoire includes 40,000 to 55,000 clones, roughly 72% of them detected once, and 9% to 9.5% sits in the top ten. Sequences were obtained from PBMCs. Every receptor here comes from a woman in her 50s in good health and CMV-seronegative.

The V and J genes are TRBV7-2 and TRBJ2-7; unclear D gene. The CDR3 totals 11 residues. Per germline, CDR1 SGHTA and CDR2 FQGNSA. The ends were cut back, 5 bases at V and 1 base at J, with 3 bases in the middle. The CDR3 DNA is TGTGCCAGCAGCCTTTCCTACGAGCAGTACTTC. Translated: CASSLSYEQYF.

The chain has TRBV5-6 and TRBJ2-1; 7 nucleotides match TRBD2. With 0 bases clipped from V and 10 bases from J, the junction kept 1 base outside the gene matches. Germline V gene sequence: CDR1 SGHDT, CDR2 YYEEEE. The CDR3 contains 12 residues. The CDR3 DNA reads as TGTGCCAGCAGCTTGGGACTAGCCGAGCAGTTCTTC. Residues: CASSLGLAEQFF.

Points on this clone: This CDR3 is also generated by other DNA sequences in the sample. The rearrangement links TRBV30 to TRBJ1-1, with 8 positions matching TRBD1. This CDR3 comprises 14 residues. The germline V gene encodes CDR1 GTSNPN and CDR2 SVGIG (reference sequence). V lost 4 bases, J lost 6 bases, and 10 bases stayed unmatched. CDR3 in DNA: TGTGCCTGGAATGACAGGGGAGGAGGTTCTGAAGCTTTCTTT. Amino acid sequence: CAWNDRGGGSEAFF.

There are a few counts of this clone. CDR3 loop: CASSPAGPLETQYF. DNA of the CDR3: TGTGCCAGCAGTCCCGCGGGACCCCTCGAGACCCAGTACTTC. The rearrangement joins TRBV28 to TRBJ2-5; TRBD2 is a possible D gene (6 bases). Looked up from germline, CDR1 is MDHEN and CDR2 is SYDVKM. The V end lost 5 bases, the J end lost 5 bases, and 15 bases lay between the germline ends. The CDR3 totals 14 residues.

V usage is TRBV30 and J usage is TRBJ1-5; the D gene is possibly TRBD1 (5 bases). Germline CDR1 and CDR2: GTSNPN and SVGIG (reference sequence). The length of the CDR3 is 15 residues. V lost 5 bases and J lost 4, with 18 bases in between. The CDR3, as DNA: TGTGCCTGGGGAAATATAGGGGCAGGGAATCAGCCCCAGCATTTT. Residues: CAWGNIGAGNQPQHF. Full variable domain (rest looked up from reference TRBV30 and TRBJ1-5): SQTIHQWPATLVQPVGSPLSLECTVEGTSNPNLYWYRQAAGRGLQLLFYSVGIGQISSEVPQNLSASRPQDRQFILSSKKLLLSDSGFYLCAWGNIGAGNQPQHFGDGTRLSIL.

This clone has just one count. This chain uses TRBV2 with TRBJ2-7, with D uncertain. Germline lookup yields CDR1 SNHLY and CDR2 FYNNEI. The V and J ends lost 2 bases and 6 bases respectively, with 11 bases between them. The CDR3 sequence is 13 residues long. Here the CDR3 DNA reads TGTGCCAGCAGTGAACTGCGAGAATCCGAGCAGTACTTC. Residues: CASSELRESEQYF. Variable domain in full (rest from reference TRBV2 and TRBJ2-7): EPEVTQTPSHQVTQMGQEVILRCVPISNHLYFYWYRQILGQKVEFLVSFYNNEISEKSEIFDDQFSVERPDGSNFTLKIRSTKLEDSAMYFCASSELRESEQYFGPGTRLTVT.

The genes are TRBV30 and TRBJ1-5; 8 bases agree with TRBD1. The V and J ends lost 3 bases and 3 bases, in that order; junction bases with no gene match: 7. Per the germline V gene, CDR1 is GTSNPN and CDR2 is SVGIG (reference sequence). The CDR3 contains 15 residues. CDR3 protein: CAWRTPQGDNQPQHF. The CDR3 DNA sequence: TGTGCCTGGAGGACACCACAGGGGGACAATCAGCCCCAGCATTTT.

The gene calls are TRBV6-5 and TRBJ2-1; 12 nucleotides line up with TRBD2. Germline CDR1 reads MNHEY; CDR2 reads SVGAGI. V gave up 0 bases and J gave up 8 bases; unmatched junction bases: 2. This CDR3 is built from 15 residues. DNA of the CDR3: TGTGCCAGCAGTTACTCGACTAGCGGGGGCTATGAGCAGTTCTTC. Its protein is CASSYSTSGGYEQFF.

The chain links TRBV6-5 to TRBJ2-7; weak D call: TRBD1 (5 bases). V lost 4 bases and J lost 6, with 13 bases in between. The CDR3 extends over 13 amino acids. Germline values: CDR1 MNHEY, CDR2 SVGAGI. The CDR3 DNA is TGTGCCAGCAGTTTGACAGCACCTGGCGAGCAGTACTTC. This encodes CASSLTAPGEQYF.

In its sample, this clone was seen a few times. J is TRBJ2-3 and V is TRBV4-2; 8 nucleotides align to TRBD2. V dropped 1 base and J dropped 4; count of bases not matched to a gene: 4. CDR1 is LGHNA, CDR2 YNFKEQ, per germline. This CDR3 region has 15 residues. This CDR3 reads CASSQGAGGADTQYF. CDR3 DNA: TGTGCCAGCAGCCAAGGGGCGGGGGGCGCAGATACGCAGTATTTT.

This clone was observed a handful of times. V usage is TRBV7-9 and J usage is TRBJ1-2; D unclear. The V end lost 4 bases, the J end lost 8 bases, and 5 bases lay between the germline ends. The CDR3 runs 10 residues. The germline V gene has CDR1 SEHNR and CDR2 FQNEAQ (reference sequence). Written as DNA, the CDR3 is TGTGCCAGCAGCTCAAGCGGCTACACCTTC. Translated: CASSSSGYTF.

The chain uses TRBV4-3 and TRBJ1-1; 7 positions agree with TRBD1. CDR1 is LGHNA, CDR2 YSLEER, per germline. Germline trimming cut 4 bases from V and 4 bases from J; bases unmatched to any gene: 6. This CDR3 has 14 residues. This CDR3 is CASSRDRVITEAFF. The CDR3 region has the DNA TGCGCCAGCAGCCGAGACAGGGTGATCACTGAAGCTTTCTTT.

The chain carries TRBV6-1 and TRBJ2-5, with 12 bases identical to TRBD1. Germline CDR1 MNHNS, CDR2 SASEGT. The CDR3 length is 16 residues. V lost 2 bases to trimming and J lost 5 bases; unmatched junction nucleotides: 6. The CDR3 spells CASSERGQGAGETQYF. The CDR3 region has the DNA TGTGCCAGCAGTGAAAGGGGACAGGGGGCCGGCGAGACCCAGTACTTC.

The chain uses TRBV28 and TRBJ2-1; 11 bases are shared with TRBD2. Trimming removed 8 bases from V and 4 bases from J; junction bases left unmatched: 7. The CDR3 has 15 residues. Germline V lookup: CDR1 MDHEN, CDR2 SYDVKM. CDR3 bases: TGTGCCAGCCTCTTTAGGACTAGCGGGTACAATGAGCAGTTCTTC. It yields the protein CASLFRTSGYNEQFF.

CDR3 in DNA: TGTGCCAGCAGCCAAGACAGGGCTACTCGAGCTTTCTTT. This codes for CASSQDRATRAFF. The chain has TRBV14 and TRBJ1-1; tentatively, D is TRBD1 (5 bases). CDR1 is SGHDN and CDR2 is FVKESK in the germline V gene. This CDR3 spans 13 amino acids. The ends were cut back, 0 bases at V and 10 bases at J, with 12 bases in the middle.

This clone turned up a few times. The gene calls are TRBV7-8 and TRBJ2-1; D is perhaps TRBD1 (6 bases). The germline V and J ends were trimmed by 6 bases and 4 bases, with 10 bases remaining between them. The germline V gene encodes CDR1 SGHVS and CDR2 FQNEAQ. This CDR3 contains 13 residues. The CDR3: CASRGQRYNEQFF. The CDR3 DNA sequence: TGTGCCAGCAGAGGACAGCGGTACAATGAGCAGTTCTTC.

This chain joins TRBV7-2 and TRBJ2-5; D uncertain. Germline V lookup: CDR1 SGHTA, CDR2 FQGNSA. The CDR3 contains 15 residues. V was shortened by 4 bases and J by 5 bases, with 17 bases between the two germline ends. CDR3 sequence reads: CASSSIVATWETQYF. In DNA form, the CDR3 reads TGTGCCAGCAGCTCTATCGTCGCAACCTGGGAGACCCAGTACTTC.

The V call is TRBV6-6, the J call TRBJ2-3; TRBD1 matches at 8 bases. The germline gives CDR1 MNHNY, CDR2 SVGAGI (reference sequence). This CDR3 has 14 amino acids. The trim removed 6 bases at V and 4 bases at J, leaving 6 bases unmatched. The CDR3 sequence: CASRAGQGADTQYF. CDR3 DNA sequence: TGTGCCAGCAGGGCCGGACAGGGCGCAGATACGCAGTATTTT.

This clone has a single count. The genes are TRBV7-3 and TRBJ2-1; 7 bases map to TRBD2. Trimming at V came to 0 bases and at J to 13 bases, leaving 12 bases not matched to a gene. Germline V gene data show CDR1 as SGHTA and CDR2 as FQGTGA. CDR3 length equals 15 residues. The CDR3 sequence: CASSLTGGGPSSQFF. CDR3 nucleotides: TGTGCCAGCAGCTTAACGGGGGGAGGGCCTAGTAGCCAGTTCTTC.

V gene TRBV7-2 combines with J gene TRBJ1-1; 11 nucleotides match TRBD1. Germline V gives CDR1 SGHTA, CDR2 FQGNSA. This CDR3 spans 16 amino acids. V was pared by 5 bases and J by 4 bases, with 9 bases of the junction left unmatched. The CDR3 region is CASSTGTGGTITEAFF. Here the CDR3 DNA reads TGTGCCAGCAGCACCGGGACAGGGGGGACGATCACTGAAGCTTTCTTT.

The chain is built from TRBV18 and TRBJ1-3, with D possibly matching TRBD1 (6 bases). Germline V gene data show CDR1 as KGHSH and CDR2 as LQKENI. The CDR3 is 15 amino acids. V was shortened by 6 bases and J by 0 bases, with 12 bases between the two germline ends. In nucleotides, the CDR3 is TGTGCCAGCTCGCTTACAGGGATCTCTGGAAACACCATATATTTT. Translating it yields CASSLTGISGNTIYF.

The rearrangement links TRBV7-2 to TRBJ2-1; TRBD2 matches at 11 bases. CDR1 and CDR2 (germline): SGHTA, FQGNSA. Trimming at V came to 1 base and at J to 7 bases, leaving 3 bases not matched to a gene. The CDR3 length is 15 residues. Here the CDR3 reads CASSLVIAGGNEQFF. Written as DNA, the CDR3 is TGTGCCAGCAGCTTAGTAATAGCGGGGGGGAATGAGCAGTTCTTC.

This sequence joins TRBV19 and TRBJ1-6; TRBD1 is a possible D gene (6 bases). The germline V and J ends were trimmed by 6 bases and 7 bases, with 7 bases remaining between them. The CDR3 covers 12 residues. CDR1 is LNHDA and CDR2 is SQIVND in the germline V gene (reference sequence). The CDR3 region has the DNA TGTGCCAGTAGCACAGGGAATTCACCCCTCCACTTT. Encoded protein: CASSTGNSPLHF.

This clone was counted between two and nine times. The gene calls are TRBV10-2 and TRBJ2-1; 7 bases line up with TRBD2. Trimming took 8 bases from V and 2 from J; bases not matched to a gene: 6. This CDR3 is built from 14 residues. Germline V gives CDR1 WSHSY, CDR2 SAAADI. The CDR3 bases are TGCGCCAGCCGTAGGGAGGGTCCCTACAATGAGCAGTTCTTC. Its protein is CASRREGPYNEQFF.